The present TCR beta chain was sequenced within a study of T cell repertoires in cytomegalovirus infection. Whole-study context: CMV infection and matching HLA type were both indicated by public TCR beta signatures. General study points: Predominance within the ex vivo response was attributable to HLA-C-restricted CMV-specific TCR beta clonotypes. CMV carriers with the relevant HLA were identified by cumulative public TCR beta family frequency.

TCRdb reprocessed the reads with MiXCR, giving one entry per CDR3 protein. The sample lists some 590,000 distinct CDR3 sequences, 35% to 50% occurring once. Germline V gives CDR1 MDHEN, CDR2 SYDVKM. CDR3 size: 12 residues. This clonotype was seen a handful of times. The antigen is not known. The germline gene is not matched at one end of the junction; a read error may be the cause. The chain carries TRBV28 and TRBJ2-3; D possibly corresponds to TRBD2 (7 bases). This receptor was taken from a human donor in good health (CMV status not recorded). Some clones in this sample may be carry-over from other donors' samples. The sample in question was cultured PBMCs, obtained from culture after CMV antigen stimulation. CDR3 sequence (DNA): TGTGCCAGCAGACTCCCCGGGGGGCAGTTGAATTTT. This codes for CASRLPGGQLNF.